This T cell receptor beta chain is drawn from a study of T cell responses to AZD1222 COVID-19 vaccine. Study information: The study pooled second doses at about 4 or about 12 weeks. Study findings and constraints: Donors were chiefly white British, with a greater number of females, and clonal diversity was perhaps underestimated. Reportedly, nearly half of unique spike TCRs recognized epitopes outside B.1.351/B.1.1.7 mutations.

Only in-frame clones appear in the TCRdb table, and some are missing; sequencing was by immunoSEQ multiplex PCR. The sample has about 93,000 clones; approximately 86% are singletons. Germline V CDR1 and CDR2: SEHNR, FQNEAQ (reference sequence). V dropped 1 base and J dropped 5; count of bases not matched to a gene: 1. The CDR3 is 13 amino acids. A note on this clone: Its target is not known.

The starting material was peripheral blood, obtained on day 0 of AZD1222 vaccination. This sequence joins TRBV7-9 and TRBJ2-7; TRBD2 matches 8 bases. The TCR was taken from an adult in good health. The CDR3 is CASSLGLANEQYF. The CDR3 DNA sequence: TGTGCCAGCAGCTTAGGACTAGCGAACGAGCAGTACTTC.